Listed below are T cell receptor beta chains from one sample, sequenced in a study of CD8+CD57+ T cells in acquired aplastic anemia. From the reads, TCRdb called clonotypes with MiXCR, one entry per CDR3 protein. The sample contains roughly 160,000 distinct CDR3 sequences, under 55% of which appear only once. The sequenced sample consisted of sorted CD4+, CD8+, or CD8+CD57+ T cells (not recorded which) from PBMCs. Receptors originate from a human donor with aplastic anemia. Each CDR3 is given with its conserved first and last residue. Fields, in order: clone size, J gene, V gene, D gene, CDR3 protein, CDR3 DNA. The D gene is left open where the match is weak. Clone size is not always given. Where it is, it says once, few, many or a class for expanded clones.

- | TRBJ2-2 | TRBV11-1 | - | CASSLEGVTSPNTGELFF | TGTGCCAGCAGCTTAGAAGGAGTAACTAGTCCAAACACCGGGGAGTTGTTTTTT
many | TRBJ2-3 | TRBV7-9 | - | CASSRSGLADTQYF | TGTGCCAGCAGCAGAAGCGGGCTGGCAGATACGCAGTATTTT
many | TRBJ1-2 | TRBV12-3/TRBV12-4 | - | CASRNRDGYTF | TGTGCCAGCAGAAACAGGGATGGCTACACCTTC
- | TRBJ2-7 | TRBV19 | - | CASSVDSAYEQYF | TGTGCCAGTAGTGTGGACAGCGCCTACGAGCAGTACTTC
many | TRBJ2-1 | TRBV24-1 | TRBD2 | CATSEAIAGAANEQFF | TGTGCCACCAGTGAGGCTATAGCGGGAGCGGCAAATGAGCAGTTCTTC
- | TRBJ1-6 | TRBV14 | - | CASSQVDSPLHF | TGTGCCAGCAGCCAAGTTGACTCGCCCCTCCACTTT
- | TRBJ2-7 | TRBV6-1 | TRBD1 | CASSRSGTGHHYEQYF | TGTGCCAGCAGCCGCTCCGGGACAGGGCATCACTACGAGCAGTACTTC
- | TRBJ1-2 | TRBV18 | - | CASSPSTDPFPGYTF | TGTGCCAGCTCACCTTCGACAGACCCTTTTCCTGGCTACACCTTC
few | TRBJ1-2 | TRBV11-1 | - | CASSFPTLSEGDYGYTF | TGTGCCAGCAGCTTTCCCACTCTCTCGGAGGGTGACTATGGCTACACCTTC
few | TRBJ2-7 | TRBV10-3 | - | CAISELEAATQYF | TGTGCCATCAGTGAGTTGGAGGCTGCAACGCAGTACTTC
- | TRBJ1-6 | TRBV20-1 | - | CSVESGGGSPLHF | TGCAGTGTTGAAAGTGGGGGCGGTTCACCCCTCCACTTT